This T cell receptor beta chain was obtained from a study of blood T cell repertoires in COVID-19. Clones were sequenced by immunoSEQ multiplex PCR, and TCRdb holds only the in-frame ones, with some missing. The profile shows around 390,000 clones, around nine tenths of them singletons. Per the germline V gene, CDR1 is MGHRA and CDR2 is YSYEKL. The trim removed 3 bases at V and 1 base at J, leaving 8 bases unmatched. The CDR3 is 16 amino acids. The V gene is TRBV4-1, the J gene TRBJ1-1, with 7 nucleotides matching TRBD1. The TCR originated in a woman aged 50 to 60 who had recovered from COVID-19. Specimen: PBMCs or T cells enriched from blood (not recorded which). The CDR3 DNA reads as TGCGCCAGCAGCCAGGCTCCGACAGGGCCGAACACTGAAGCTTTCTTT. Its protein product is CASSQAPTGPNTEAFF.